This T cell receptor (beta chain) originates from a study of blood T cells in healthy people across ages. A second PCR, run for roughly 7 to 11 cycles, used a sample-barcoded 5' primer plus a J-beta primer mix. TCRdb re-analysed the 5' RACE reads in MiXCR, keeping a single row per CDR3 protein. Of about 680,000 distinct CDR3 sequences listed, 45% to 50% are singletons. V gave up 5 bases and J gave up 1 base; unmatched junction bases: 9. The CDR3 totals 16 residues. Germline V CDR1 and CDR2: SGHTA, FQGNSA. On this clonotype: Antigen: not known.

Study conclusions and caveats: Unsorted PBMCs prevented conclusive naive versus antigen-experienced comparison.

The V and J genes are TRBV7-2 and TRBJ1-2, with 8 bases aligning to TRBD1. This sequence originates from a woman aged 55-75 years in good health. The sample was blood. The CDR3 nucleotides read TGTGCCAGCAGCACCGACAGGGGCCATGTTAACTATGGCTACACCTTC. It translates to CASSTDRGHVNYGYTF.